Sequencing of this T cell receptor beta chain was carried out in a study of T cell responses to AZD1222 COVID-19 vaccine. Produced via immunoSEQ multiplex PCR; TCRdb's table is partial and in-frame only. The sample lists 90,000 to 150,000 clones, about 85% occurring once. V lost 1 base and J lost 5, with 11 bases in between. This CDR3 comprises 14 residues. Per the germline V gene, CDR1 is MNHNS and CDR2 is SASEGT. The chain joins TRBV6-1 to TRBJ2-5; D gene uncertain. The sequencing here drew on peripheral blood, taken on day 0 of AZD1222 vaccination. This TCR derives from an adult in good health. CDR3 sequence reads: CASSEDNSMETQYF. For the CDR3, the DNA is TGTGCCAGCAGTGAAGATAATAGCATGGAGACCCAGTACTTC.